This T cell receptor (beta chain) emerged from a study of regulatory T cells in long-lasting Graves disease. The time point was: newly diagnosed GD, antithyroid drugs for less than 3 months. Preparation of the TCR library used RNA extracted from PBMCs. This clonotype has a handful of counts. In germline, CDR1 is MNHEY, CDR2 SMNVEV (reference sequence). The V gene lost 7 bases and the J gene lost 8 bases, with 20 bases spanning the gap. This CDR3 spans 14 amino acids. To make TCR beta libraries, researchers used iRepertoire HTBI primers and Arm-PCR of CDR3 regions. TCRdb reanalysed the multiplex PCR reads using MiXCR and keeps one entry per CDR3 protein. The sample records under 450,000 distinct CDR3 sequences, about 12% being singletons. The same specimen was also included in a second study, on T cells in Graves' hyperthyroidism and ophthalmopathy. Per that study: Graves' hyperthyroidism qualified as stable when ophthalmopathy did not progress within 18 months. The study used the HTBI primer set for a first-round RT-PCR of the TCR CDR3.

Source: peripheral blood mononuclear cells (PBMCs), taken at new diagnosis, from a patient treated with antithyroid drugs. The chain joins TRBV27 to TRBJ1-2; TRBD1 might be the D (5 bases). The receptor was isolated from a woman younger than 30 with Graves disease. CDR3 nucleotides: TGTGCCAGCAACCCCCTCCACGGGGCTTGGGGCTACACCTTC. It specifies CASNPLHGAWGYTF.